The present T cell receptor beta chain was sequenced within a study of T cells in Graves' hyperthyroidism and ophthalmopathy. From RNA transcripts, TCR beta CDR3 regions were amplified. During a first-round RT-PCR of the TCR CDR3, the HTBI primer set was used. Each CDR3 protein is one row after TCRdb ran MiXCR on the multiplex PCR reads. The repertoire holds approximately 570,000 distinct CDR3 sequences, less than 20% seen once, with about 45% in the top ten. The CDR3 covers 13 residues. The V and J ends lost 0 bases and 1 base respectively, with 6 bases between them. Germline loops: CDR1 GTSNPN, CDR2 SVGIG (reference sequence). Ten or more counts support this clonotype. Clinical Activity Scores of at least 3, NOSPECS grades of at least 4 and durations under 3 months characterized ophthalmopathy patients.

What was sequenced was blood. The origin of this receptor is a man between 35 and 55 years old with Graves' ophthalmopathy. The chain recombines TRBV30 with TRBJ1-1, with D unresolved. Here the CDR3 DNA reads TGTGCCTGGAGTGTTCTTGCGAACACTGAAGCTTTCTTT. As protein: CAWSVLANTEAFF.